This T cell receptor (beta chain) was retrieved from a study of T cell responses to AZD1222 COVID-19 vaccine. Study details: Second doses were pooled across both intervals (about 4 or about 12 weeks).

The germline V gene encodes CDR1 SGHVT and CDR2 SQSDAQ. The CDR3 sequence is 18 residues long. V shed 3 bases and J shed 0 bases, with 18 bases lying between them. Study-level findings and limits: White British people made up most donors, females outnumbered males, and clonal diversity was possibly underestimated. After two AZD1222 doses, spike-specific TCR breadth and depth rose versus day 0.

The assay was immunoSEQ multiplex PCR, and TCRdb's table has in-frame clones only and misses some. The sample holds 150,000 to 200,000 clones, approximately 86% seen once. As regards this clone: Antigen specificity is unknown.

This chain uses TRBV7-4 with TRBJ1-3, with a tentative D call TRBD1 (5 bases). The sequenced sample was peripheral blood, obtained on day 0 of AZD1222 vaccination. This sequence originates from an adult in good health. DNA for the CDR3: TGTGCCAGCAGCTTTCGACAGAATAATTGTAGCTCTGGAAACACCATATATTTT. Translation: CASSFRQNNCSSGNTIYF.